These 32 T cell receptor beta chains came from one sample sequenced in a study of blood T cell repertoires in COVID-19 (dated by TCRdb to 2018 to 2020). Library method: the immunoSEQ multiplex PCR assay. TCRdb limited this immuneACCESS table to in-frame rearrangements with V and J called. A share of clones is missing; checked studies link under half to unresolved V genes, and the rest is unexplained. The sample yields 300,000 to 400,000 clones; more than 75% were counted once. The leading ten clones occupy around 6% of the sample. Sequenced input: peripheral blood. These TCRs come from a woman aged 50 to 60 with COVID-19, enrolled during active disease.

The CDR3 spells CASSSTGYYGYTF. As DNA, the CDR3 is TGTGCCAGCAGCTCGACAGGGTACTATGGCTACACCTTC. This chain links TRBV7-3 with TRBJ1-2; 7 positions match TRBD1. CDR1 SGHTA and CDR2 FQGTGA come from the germline V gene. The CDR3 loop spans 13 amino acids. Germline trimming cut 4 bases from V and 3 bases from J; bases unmatched to any gene: 2.

This clone appeared a single time. The chain recombines TRBV5-8 with TRBJ1-2; D remains ambiguous. This CDR3 region has 17 residues. The ends were cut back, 5 bases at V and 6 bases at J, with 26 bases in the middle. The germline V gene encodes CDR1 SGHTS and CDR2 YDEGEE. CDR3 DNA: TGTGCCAGCAGTCAAAAAGTTGGGCAAAGCCCAATGGATGGCTACACCTTC. Its translation is CASSQKVGQSPMDGYTF.

The chain employs TRBV27 and TRBJ2-5, with D possibly matching TRBD1 (5 bases). The V gene lost 6 bases and the J gene lost 2 bases, with 10 bases spanning the gap. This CDR3 comprises 13 residues. Per germline, CDR1 MNHEY and CDR2 SMNVEV (reference sequence). The CDR3 sequence is CASRRTNQETQYF. The CDR3 nucleotides read TGTGCCAGCAGGAGGACAAATCAAGAGACCCAGTACTTC.

The chain carries TRBV20-1 and TRBJ2-3; 15 nucleotides agree with TRBD2. Germline V gene sequence: CDR1 DFQATT, CDR2 SNEGSKA (reference sequence). The length of the CDR3 is 19 residues. V lost 3 bases, J lost 2 bases, and 12 bases stayed unmatched. The CDR3 region is CSASYRTSGRGRYTDTQYF. The DNA of the CDR3 is TGCAGTGCTAGTTATCGGACTAGCGGGAGGGGACGCTACACAGATACGCAGTATTTT.

This clone was counted between two and nine times. This chain joins TRBV25-1 and TRBJ1-3; D is unclear. CDR3 size: 14 residues. V was cut by 4 bases and J by 4 bases, with 11 bases left in between. Per germline, CDR1 MGHDK and CDR2 SYGVNS. The CDR3: CASSAVGGGNTIYF. The CDR3 DNA is TGTGCCAGCAGTGCGGTGGGAGGAGGAAACACCATATATTTT. Full variable domain (remainder filled in from reference TRBV25-1 and TRBJ1-3): EADIYQTPRYLVIGTGKKITLECSQTMGHDKMYWYQQDPGMELHLIHYSYGVNSTEKGDLSSESTVSRIRTEHFPLTLESARPSHTSQYLCASSAVGGGNTIYFGEGSWLTVV.

The genes are TRBV6-6 and TRBJ2-2; 8 bases match TRBD2. CDR1 MNHNY and CDR2 SVGAGI come from the germline V gene (reference sequence). The CDR3 consists of 16 residues. Germline trimming cut 5 bases from V and 4 bases from J; bases unmatched to any gene: 9. CDR3 sequence reads: CASSRQETSATGELFF. The DNA of the CDR3 is TGTGCCAGCAGTCGACAGGAGACTAGCGCCACCGGGGAGCTGTTTTTT.

The gene calls are TRBV9 and TRBJ2-1; TRBD2 might be the D (5 bases). CDR1 is SGDLS, CDR2 YYNGEE, per germline. The CDR3 has 15 residues. With 0 bases removed from V and 6 bases from J, the gap between germline ends came to 13 bases. CDR3 residues: CASSVGGLAFNEQFF. The CDR3, as DNA: TGTGCCAGCAGCGTAGGAGGTCTAGCATTCAATGAGCAGTTCTTC.

The V call is TRBV7-9, the J call TRBJ1-4, with 8 bases aligning to TRBD1. Germline-derived CDR1 and CDR2 are SEHNR and FQNEAQ (reference sequence). There are 15 residues in the CDR3. The V gene end was trimmed by 1 base and the J gene end by 7 bases; junction bases not matched to a gene: 5. CDR3 sequence (DNA): TGTGCCAGCAGCTTAGTTCAGGGGGCTGTTGAAAAACTGTTTTTT. It translates to CASSLVQGAVEKLFF.

This clone was observed a few times. J is TRBJ1-4 and V is TRBV13; 7 bases map to TRBD1. The CDR3 sequence is 19 residues long. The trim removed 6 bases at V and 5 bases at J, leaving 21 bases unmatched. Germline V gene sequence: CDR1 PRHDT, CDR2 FYEKMQ (reference sequence). The CDR3 protein is CASSQPPRDRLVSNEKLFF. The CDR3 DNA follows: TGTGCCAGCAGTCAACCGCCACGGGACAGATTAGTTTCGAATGAAAAACTGTTTTTT.

The rearrangement joins TRBV30 to TRBJ2-3; possibly TRBD2 for D (6 bases). Trimming took 2 bases from V and 2 from J, leaving 8 bases between them. CDR3 size: 13 residues. CDR1 and CDR2 from the germline V gene are GTSNPN and SVGIG (reference sequence). CDR3 protein: CAWSQGLTDTQYF. CDR3 sequence (DNA): TGTGCCTGGAGTCAGGGACTCACAGATACGCAGTATTTT.

The chain recombines TRBV19 with TRBJ2-3, with 8 bases fitting TRBD2. The CDR3 sequence is 15 residues long. Germline values: CDR1 LNHDA, CDR2 SQIVND (reference sequence). With 2 bases clipped from V and 5 bases from J, the junction kept 6 bases outside the gene matches. The CDR3 spells CASSILAGPGDTQYF. CDR3 nucleotide sequence: TGTGCCAGTAGTATACTAGCGGGTCCGGGAGATACGCAGTATTTT.

This chain links TRBV7-2 with TRBJ2-3, with 10 bases identical to TRBD2. The CDR3 is 14 amino acids. CDR1 is SGHTA and CDR2 is FQGNSA in the germline V gene. V lost 5 bases to trimming and J lost 4 bases; unmatched junction nucleotides: 3. CDR3 residues: CASSRTSGPDTQYF. CDR3 coding DNA: TGTGCCAGCAGCCGGACTAGCGGACCAGATACGCAGTATTTT.

The rearrangement links TRBV11-2 to TRBJ2-5; 12 bases fit TRBD2. The length of the CDR3 is 18 residues. With V trimmed by 6 bases and J by 2 bases, 13 bases remained unmatched. CDR1 is SGHAT, CDR2 FQNNGV, per germline. The CDR3 DNA reads as TGTGCCAGCAGTCGCCTACTCACTAGCGGGGGGTCACAAGAGACCCAGTACTTC. This sequence encodes CASSRLLTSGGSQETQYF.

This chain links TRBV6-1 with TRBJ2-7; no clear D gene. The V gene lost 2 bases and the J gene lost 6 bases, with 8 bases spanning the gap. The CDR3 runs to 12 residues. Germline lookup yields CDR1 MNHNS and CDR2 SASEGT. The CDR3 protein is CASSESRAEQYF. DNA for the CDR3: TGTGCCAGCAGTGAAAGCCGAGCCGAGCAGTACTTC.

The V gene is TRBV2, the J gene TRBJ2-2; D possibly corresponds to TRBD2 (6 bases). Germline V gene sequence: CDR1 SNHLY, CDR2 FYNNEI. V was shortened by 8 bases and J by 0 bases, with 10 bases between the two germline ends. There are 14 residues in the CDR3. CDR3 DNA: TGTGCCAGCTCGGCGGGGACGAACACCGGGGAGCTGTTTTTT. Encoded protein: CASSAGTNTGELFF.

The chain joins TRBV6-5 to TRBJ2-7; 9 positions match TRBD1. The germline V gene has CDR1 MNHEY and CDR2 SVGAGI. V dropped 6 bases and J dropped 9; count of bases not matched to a gene: 9. This CDR3 has 13 residues. CDR3 loop: CASRAGQGLGQYF. The CDR3 nucleotides are TGTGCCAGCAGGGCCGGACAGGGGTTGGGGCAGTACTTC.

The chain uses TRBV18 and TRBJ2-1; the match to TRBD2 covers 10 bases. CDR1 is KGHSH and CDR2 is LQKENI in the germline V gene. CDR3 length equals 14 residues. The V and J ends lost 10 bases and 2 bases, in that order; junction bases with no gene match: 5. CDR3 coding DNA: TGTGCCATCAGAACTAGCGGGACCTACAATGAGCAGTTCTTC. Translation gives CAIRTSGTYNEQFF. Full variable domain (outside the CDR3, taken from reference TRBV18 and TRBJ2-1): NAGVMQNPRHLVRRRGQEARLRCSPMKGHSHVYWYRQLPEEGLKFMVYLQKENIIDESGMPKERFSAEFPKEGPSILRIQQVVRGDSAAYFCAIRTSGTYNEQFFGPGTRLTVL.

This clone was counted a single time. The chain combines TRBV9 with TRBJ2-7, with 12 nucleotides matching TRBD2. Trimming cost V 3 bases and J 3 bases; bases outside gene matches: 4. The CDR3 totals 15 residues. Per the germline V gene, CDR1 is SGDLS and CDR2 is YYNGEE. The CDR3, as DNA: TGTGCCAGCAGCGCAAGGACTAGCGGGGACTACGAGCAGTACTTC. Amino acids: CASSARTSGDYEQYF.

This clone came up once. This chain uses TRBV10-1 with TRBJ2-7; 10 nucleotides agree with TRBD1. CDR1 is WNHNN, CDR2 SYGVQD, per germline (reference sequence). Trimming at V came to 2 bases and at J to 2 bases, leaving 12 bases not matched to a gene. There are 18 residues in the CDR3. The CDR3 DNA is TGCGCCAGCAGTGAGCCACGAGCTTGGACAGGGGGAACCTACGAGCAGTACTTC. Translation: CASSEPRAWTGGTYEQYF.

The chain has TRBV11-2 and TRBJ2-7; TRBD2 might be the D (6 bases). The V and J ends lost 3 bases and 4 bases respectively, with 13 bases between them. Germline CDR1 and CDR2: SGHAT and FQNNGV. The CDR3 is made up of 14 amino acids. CDR3 nucleotide sequence: TGTGCCAGCAGCTTTTCTTCGGGAGAGTACGAGCAGTACTTC. It specifies CASSFSSGEYEQYF.

The chain couples TRBV4-1 to TRBJ2-1; TRBD2 aligns across 9 bases. The CDR3 has 15 amino acids. Germline CDR1 and CDR2: MGHRA and YSYEKL. J lost 7 bases, V lost 4 bases, and 8 bases had no gene match. This CDR3 is CASSRYLAGINEQFF. The CDR3 region has the DNA TGCGCCAGCAGCCGATATCTAGCGGGAATAAATGAGCAGTTCTTC.

The chain employs TRBV7-9 and TRBJ2-7; 7 bases are a match to TRBD2. Germline CDR1 SEHNR, CDR2 FQNEAQ (reference sequence). V shed 5 bases and J 2 bases; nucleotides not matched to a gene: 6. The CDR3 runs 14 residues. The CDR3 sequence is CASSDGLGAYEQYF. The CDR3 DNA follows: TGTGCCAGCAGCGACGGACTAGGAGCCTACGAGCAGTACTTC.

The chain couples TRBV4-2 to TRBJ2-6, with 9 nucleotides matching TRBD1. The CDR3 consists of 17 residues. Germline values: CDR1 LGHNA, CDR2 YNFKEQ. The junction had 1 base not matched to a gene; V was cut back by 1 base and J by 0 bases. The CDR3 DNA reads TGTGCCAGCAGCCAAGTGGGACAGGGCTCTGGGGCCAACGTCCTGACTTTC. Protein: CASSQVGQGSGANVLTF.

V and J are TRBV7-9 and TRBJ2-7; tentative D call: TRBD1 (5 bases). CDR3 size: 14 residues. The germline V gene encodes CDR1 SEHNR and CDR2 FQNEAQ (reference sequence). The V end was cut by 3 bases, the J end by 2 bases, with 11 bases between. This CDR3 is CASSFFQDTYEQYF. CDR3 nucleotides: TGTGCCAGCAGCTTTTTTCAGGACACCTACGAGCAGTACTTC.

The chain carries TRBV30 and TRBJ2-1; TRBD1 is a possible D gene (6 bases). The CDR3 length is 17 residues. The V gene's germline CDR1 is GTSNPN and CDR2 SVGIG (reference sequence). V was trimmed by 4 bases and J by 5 bases, leaving 24 bases between them. In nucleotides, the CDR3 is TGTGCCTGGAATGCGGCCAGGGGTCCGGCGATACACAATGAGCAGTTCTTC. Residues: CAWNAARGPAIHNEQFF.

The rearrangement links TRBV10-3 to TRBJ1-1, with 7 bases that match TRBD1. V lost 4 bases to trimming and J lost 3 bases; unmatched junction nucleotides: 8. Looked up from germline, CDR1 is ENHRY and CDR2 is SYGVKD. CDR3 length: 15 residues. CDR3 coding DNA: TGTGCCATCAGTGCCAGGGACAGTGAGTACACTGAAGCTTTCTTT. Its translation is CAISARDSEYTEAFF.

This rearrangement joins TRBV5-3 to TRBJ1-2, with D possibly matching TRBD1 (6 bases). TRBV5-3 is recorded as an ORF, its role being uncertain. CDR3 size: 16 residues. V lost 3 bases and J lost 0, with 15 bases in between. CDR3 nucleotides: TGTGCCAGAAGCTCCAAAGGACAGCGAACTAACTATGGCTACACCTTC. Translating it yields CARSSKGQRTNYGYTF.

The genes are TRBV4-1 and TRBJ2-1, with D unresolved. The V and J ends lost 1 base and 8 bases respectively, with 6 bases between them. The CDR3 is 12 amino acids. Germline V lookup: CDR1 MGHRA, CDR2 YSYEKL. CDR3 sequence (DNA): TGCGCCAGCAGCCAAGCGGGTGATGAGCAGTTCTTC. This sequence encodes CASSQAGDEQFF.

V is TRBV7-3 and J is TRBJ2-1, with D tentatively TRBD2 (6 bases). V lost 5 bases and J lost 1, with 12 bases in between. Per germline, CDR1 SGHTA and CDR2 FQGTGA. This CDR3 comprises 15 residues. Written as DNA, the CDR3 is TGTGCCAGCAGCCCCCGGGGGACTTCCTACAATGAGCAGTTCTTC. Its protein product is CASSPRGTSYNEQFF.

CDR3 loop: CASSIEDRGPPLGEKLFF. The CDR3 bases are TGTGCCAGTAGTATAGAAGACAGGGGACCCCCTCTAGGTGAAAAACTGTTTTTT. V is TRBV19 and J is TRBJ1-4; 8 nucleotides line up with TRBD1. Trimming at V came to 0 bases and at J to 7 bases, leaving 13 bases not matched to a gene. The germline V gene encodes CDR1 LNHDA and CDR2 SQIVND (reference sequence). The CDR3 length is 18 residues.

V is TRBV29-1 and J is TRBJ2-2; tentatively, D is TRBD1 (6 bases). Germline CDR1 and CDR2: SQVTM and ANQGSEA. The CDR3 has 12 residues. Trimming cost V 6 bases and J 3 bases, with 8 bases left between them. CDR3 residues: CSVQGYTGELFF. The DNA of the CDR3 is TGCAGCGTCCAGGGGTACACCGGGGAGCTGTTTTTT.

This chain links TRBV6-1 with TRBJ1-3; 9 bases align to TRBD1. Germline lookup yields CDR1 MNHNS and CDR2 SASEGT. The length of the CDR3 is 17 residues. Losses at the gene ends were 4 bases for V and 0 bases for J; bases not matched to a gene: 7. The CDR3: CASSASTGGSSGNTIYF. The CDR3 DNA follows: TGTGCCAGCAGTGCATCGACAGGGGGGAGCTCTGGAAACACCATATATTTT.